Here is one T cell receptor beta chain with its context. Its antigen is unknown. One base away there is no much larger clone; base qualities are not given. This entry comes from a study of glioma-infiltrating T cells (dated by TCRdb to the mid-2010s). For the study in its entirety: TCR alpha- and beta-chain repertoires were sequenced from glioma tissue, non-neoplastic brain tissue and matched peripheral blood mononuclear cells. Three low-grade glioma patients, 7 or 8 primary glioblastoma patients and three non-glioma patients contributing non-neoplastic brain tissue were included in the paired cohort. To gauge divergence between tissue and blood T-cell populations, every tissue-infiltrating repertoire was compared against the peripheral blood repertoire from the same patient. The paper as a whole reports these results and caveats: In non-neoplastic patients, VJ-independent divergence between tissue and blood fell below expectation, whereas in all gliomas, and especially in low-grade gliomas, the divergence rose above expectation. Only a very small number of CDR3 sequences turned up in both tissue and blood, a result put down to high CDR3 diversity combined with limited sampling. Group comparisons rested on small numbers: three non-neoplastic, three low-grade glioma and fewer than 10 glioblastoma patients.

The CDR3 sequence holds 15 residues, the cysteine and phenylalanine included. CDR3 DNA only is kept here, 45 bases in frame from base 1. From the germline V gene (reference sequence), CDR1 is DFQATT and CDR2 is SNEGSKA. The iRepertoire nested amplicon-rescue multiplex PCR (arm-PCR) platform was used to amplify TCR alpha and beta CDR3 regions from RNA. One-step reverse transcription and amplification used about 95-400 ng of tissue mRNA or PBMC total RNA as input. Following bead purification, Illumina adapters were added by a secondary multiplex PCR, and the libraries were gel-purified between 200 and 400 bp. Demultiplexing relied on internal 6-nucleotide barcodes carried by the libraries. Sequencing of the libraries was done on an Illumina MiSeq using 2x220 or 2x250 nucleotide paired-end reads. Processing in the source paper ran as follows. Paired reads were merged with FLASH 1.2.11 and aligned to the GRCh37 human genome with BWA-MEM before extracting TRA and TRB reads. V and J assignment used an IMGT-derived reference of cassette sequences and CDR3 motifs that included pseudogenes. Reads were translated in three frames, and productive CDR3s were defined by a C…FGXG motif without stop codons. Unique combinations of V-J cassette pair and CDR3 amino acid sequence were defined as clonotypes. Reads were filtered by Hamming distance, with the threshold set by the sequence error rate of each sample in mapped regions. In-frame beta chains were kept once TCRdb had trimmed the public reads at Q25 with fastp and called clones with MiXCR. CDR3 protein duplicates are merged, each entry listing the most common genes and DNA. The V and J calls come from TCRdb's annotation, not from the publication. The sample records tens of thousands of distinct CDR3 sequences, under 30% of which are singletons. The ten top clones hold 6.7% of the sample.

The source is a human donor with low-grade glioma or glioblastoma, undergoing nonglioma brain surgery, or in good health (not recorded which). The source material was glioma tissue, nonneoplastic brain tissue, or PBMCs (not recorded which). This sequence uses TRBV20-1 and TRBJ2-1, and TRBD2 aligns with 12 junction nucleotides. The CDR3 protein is CTPGTSGLVYNEQFF. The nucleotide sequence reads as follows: TGCACCCCCGGGACTAGCGGGCTAGTCTACAATGAGCAGTTCTTC.